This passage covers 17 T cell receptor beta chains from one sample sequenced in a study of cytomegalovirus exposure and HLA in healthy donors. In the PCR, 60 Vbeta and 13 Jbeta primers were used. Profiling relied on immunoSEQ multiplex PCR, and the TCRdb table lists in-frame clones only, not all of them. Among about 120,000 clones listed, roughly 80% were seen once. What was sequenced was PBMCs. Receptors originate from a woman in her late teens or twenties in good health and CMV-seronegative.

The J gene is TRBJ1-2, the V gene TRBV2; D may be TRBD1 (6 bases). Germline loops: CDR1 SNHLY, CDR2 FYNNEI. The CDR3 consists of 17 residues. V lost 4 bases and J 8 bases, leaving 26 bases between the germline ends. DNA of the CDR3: TGTGCCAGCAGTGCCTCCCGCAGTTTAACAGGGTCGAGGGGCTACACCTTC. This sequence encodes CASSASRSLTGSRGYTF. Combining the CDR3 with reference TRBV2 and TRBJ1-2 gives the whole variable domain EPEVTQTPSHQVTQMGQEVILRCVPISNHLYFYWYRQILGQKVEFLVSFYNNEISEKSEIFDDQFSVERPDGSNFTLKIRSTKLEDSAMYFCASSASRSLTGSRGYTFGSGTRLTVV.

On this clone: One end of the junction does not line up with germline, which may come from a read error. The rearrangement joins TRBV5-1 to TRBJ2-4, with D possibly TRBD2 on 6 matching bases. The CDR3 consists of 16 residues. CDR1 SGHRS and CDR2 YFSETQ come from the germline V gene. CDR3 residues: CASSLVDLLAKNSQYF. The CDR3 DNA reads TGCGCCAGCAGCCTGGTAGACCTACTAGCCAAAAACAGTCAGTACTTC.

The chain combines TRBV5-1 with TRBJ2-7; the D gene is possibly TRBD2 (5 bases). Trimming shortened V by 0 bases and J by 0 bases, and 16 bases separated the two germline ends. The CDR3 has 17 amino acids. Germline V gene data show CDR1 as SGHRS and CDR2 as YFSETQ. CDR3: CASSLGLGGRASYEQYF. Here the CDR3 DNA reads TGCGCCAGCAGCTTGGGCCTTGGCGGGCGGGCCTCCTACGAGCAGTACTTC.

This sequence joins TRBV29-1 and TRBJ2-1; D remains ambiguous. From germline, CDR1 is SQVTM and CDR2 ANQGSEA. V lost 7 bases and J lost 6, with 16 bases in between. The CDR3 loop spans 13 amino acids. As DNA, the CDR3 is TGCAGCGCCTCCCCTAGGTTGGGCAATGAGCAGTTCTTC. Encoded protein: CSASPRLGNEQFF.

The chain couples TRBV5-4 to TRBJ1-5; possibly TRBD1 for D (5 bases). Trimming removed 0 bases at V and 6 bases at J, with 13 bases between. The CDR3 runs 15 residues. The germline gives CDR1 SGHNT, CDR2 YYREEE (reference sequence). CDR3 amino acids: CASSLGGERGQPQHF. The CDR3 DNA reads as TGTGCCAGCAGCTTGGGGGGGGAAAGAGGTCAGCCCCAGCATTTT.

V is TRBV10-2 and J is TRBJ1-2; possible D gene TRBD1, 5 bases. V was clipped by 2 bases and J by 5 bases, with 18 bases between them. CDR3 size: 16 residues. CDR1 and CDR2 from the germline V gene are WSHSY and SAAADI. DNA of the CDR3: TGCGCCAGCAGTGAGCAGGTTCAGGGCTTCCTTTATGGCTACACCTTC. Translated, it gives CASSEQVQGFLYGYTF.

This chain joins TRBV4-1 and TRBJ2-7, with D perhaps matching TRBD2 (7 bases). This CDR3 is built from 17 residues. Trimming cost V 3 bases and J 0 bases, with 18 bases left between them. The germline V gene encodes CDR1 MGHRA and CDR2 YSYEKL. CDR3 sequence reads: CASSHPKGGVSSYEQYF. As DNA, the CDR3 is TGCGCCAGCAGCCATCCCAAAGGGGGGGTGAGCTCCTACGAGCAGTACTTC.

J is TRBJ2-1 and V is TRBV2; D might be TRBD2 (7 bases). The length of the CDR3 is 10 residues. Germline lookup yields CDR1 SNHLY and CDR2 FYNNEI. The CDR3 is CAGGGNEQFF. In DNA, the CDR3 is TGTGCAGGGGGGGGGAATGAGCAGTTCTTC.

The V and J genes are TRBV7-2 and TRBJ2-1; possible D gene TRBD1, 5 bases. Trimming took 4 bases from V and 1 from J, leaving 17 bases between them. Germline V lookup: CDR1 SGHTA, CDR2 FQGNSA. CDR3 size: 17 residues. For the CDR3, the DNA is TGTGCCAGCAGCTCAAGTACAGGACCAATTTCCTACAATGAGCAGTTCTTC. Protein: CASSSSTGPISYNEQFF.

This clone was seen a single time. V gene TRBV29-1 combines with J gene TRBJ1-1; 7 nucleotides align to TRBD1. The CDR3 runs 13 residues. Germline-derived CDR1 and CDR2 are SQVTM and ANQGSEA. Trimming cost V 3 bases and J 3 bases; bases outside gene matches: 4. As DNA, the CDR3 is TGCAGCGTTGATAGCACAGGGGACACTGAAGCTTTCTTT. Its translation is CSVDSTGDTEAFF.

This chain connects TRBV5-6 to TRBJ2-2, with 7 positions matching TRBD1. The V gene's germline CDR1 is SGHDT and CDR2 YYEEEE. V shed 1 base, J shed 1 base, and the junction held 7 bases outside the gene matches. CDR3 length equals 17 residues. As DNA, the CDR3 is TGTGCCAGCAGCTTGCTGAGGACAGGAATGAACACCGGGGAGCTGTTTTTT. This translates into CASSLLRTGMNTGELFF.

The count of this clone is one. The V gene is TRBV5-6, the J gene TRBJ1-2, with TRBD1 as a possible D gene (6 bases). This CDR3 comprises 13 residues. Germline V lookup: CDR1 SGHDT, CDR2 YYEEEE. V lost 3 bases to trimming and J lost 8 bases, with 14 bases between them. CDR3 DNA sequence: TGTGCCAGCAGCTGGACAGTTACCATGGGCTACACCTTC. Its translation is CASSWTVTMGYTF.

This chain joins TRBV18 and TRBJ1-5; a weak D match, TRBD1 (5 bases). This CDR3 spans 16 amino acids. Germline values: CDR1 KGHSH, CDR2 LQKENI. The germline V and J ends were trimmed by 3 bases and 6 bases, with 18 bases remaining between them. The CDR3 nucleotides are TGTGCCAGCTCACCTCAGCCTCAGTCGGGGGTTCAGCCCCAGCATTTT. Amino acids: CASSPQPQSGVQPQHF.

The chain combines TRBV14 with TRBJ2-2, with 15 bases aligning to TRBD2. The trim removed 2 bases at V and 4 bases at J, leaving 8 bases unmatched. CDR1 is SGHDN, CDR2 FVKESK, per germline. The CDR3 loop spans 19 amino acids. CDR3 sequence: CASSQRTSGRAAGTGELFF. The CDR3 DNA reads TGTGCCAGCAGCCAAAGGACTAGCGGGAGGGCCGCTGGCACCGGGGAGCTGTTTTTT.

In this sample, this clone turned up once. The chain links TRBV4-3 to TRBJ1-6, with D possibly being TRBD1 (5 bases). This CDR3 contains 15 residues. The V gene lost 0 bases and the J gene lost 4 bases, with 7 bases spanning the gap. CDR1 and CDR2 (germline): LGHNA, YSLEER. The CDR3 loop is CASSQDDSYNSPLHF. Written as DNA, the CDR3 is TGCGCCAGCAGCCAAGATGACAGTTATAATTCACCCCTCCACTTT.

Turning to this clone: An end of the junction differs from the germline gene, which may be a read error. The DNA for the CDR3 is TGCGCCAGCAGCCGATGGGACAGGGTAAAAGAAGAGCAGTGCTTC. Protein: CASSRWDRVKEEQCF. V gene TRBV5-1 combines with J gene TRBJ2-7; 9 positions agree with TRBD1. The CDR3 covers 15 residues. Germline loops: CDR1 SGHRS, CDR2 YFSETQ.

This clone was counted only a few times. The CDR3 protein is CASGGNNYGYTF. The DNA of the CDR3 is TGTGCGAGCGGGGGGAATAACTATGGCTACACCTTC. This sequence joins TRBV28 and TRBJ1-2; D may be TRBD1 (5 bases). CDR3 length: 12 amino acids. Germline V gene sequence: CDR1 MDHEN, CDR2 SYDVKM.